Following are 6 T cell receptor beta chains from one sample sequenced in a study of Graves' ophthalmopathy and Graves' hyperthyroidism. RNA transcripts yielded amplified TCR beta CDR3 regions. HTBI-primed RT-PCR formed the first round, and a multiplex PCR formed the second. TCRdb reanalysed the multiplex PCR reads using MiXCR and keeps one entry per CDR3 protein. This sample has about 400,000 distinct CDR3 sequences, with over 15% found just once. The sequencing input was peripheral blood. These receptors were taken from a woman aged 18-29 years with stable Graves' hyperthyroidism.

A word on this clonotype: A much larger clone sits a single nucleotide away, making a read error possible. The chain couples TRBV19 to TRBJ2-2; 10 positions agree with TRBD1. The V segment lost 5 bases and the J segment 5 bases; nucleotides outside the gene matches: 8. CDR1 and CDR2 (germline): LNHDA, SQIVND (reference sequence). The CDR3 loop spans 16 amino acids. CDR3 nucleotides: TGTGCCAGTAGTGCTGACAGGGGGCTGGGTACCGGGGAGCTGTTTTTT. Translating gives CASSADRGLGTGELFF. Full variable domain (missing parts from reference TRBV19 and TRBJ2-2): DGGITQSPKYLFRKEGQNVTLSCEQNLNHDAMYWYRQDPGQGLRLIYYSQIVNDFQKGDIAEGYSVSREKKESFPLTVTSAQKNPTAFYLCASSADRGLGTGELFFGEGSRLTVL.

This clonotype has a handful of counts. V is TRBV18 and J is TRBJ1-1, with D perhaps matching TRBD1 (6 bases). Looked up from germline, CDR1 is KGHSH and CDR2 is LQKENI. CDR3 size: 15 residues. Trimming removed 4 bases from V and 1 base from J, with 13 bases in between. The CDR3 nucleotides are TGTGCCAGCTCACTACCGACAGGCGCGAACACTGAAGCTTTCTTT. It yields the protein CASSLPTGANTEAFF. The variable domain in full, with the rest retrieved from reference TRBV18 and TRBJ1-1, is NAGVMQNPRHLVRRRGQEARLRCSPMKGHSHVYWYRQLPEEGLKFMVYLQKENIIDESGMPKERFSAEFPKEGPSILRIQQVVRGDSAAYFCASSLPTGANTEAFFGQGTRLTVV.

This clonotype was seen many times. The chain combines TRBV6-6 with TRBJ1-3; TRBD1 might be the D (5 bases). V was shortened by 4 bases and J by 3 bases, with 19 bases between the two germline ends. Germline loops: CDR1 MNHNY, CDR2 SVGAGI (reference sequence). This CDR3 is built from 17 residues. DNA of the CDR3: TGTGCCAGCAGTTCAGGCGTAGGGTGGGGCATTGGAAACACCATATATTTT. Protein sequence: CASSSGVGWGIGNTIYF.

This clonotype has at least ten counts. The J gene is TRBJ2-2, the V gene TRBV19; D unresolved. Deletions cut 3 bases from V and 6 bases from J, with 14 bases between. Germline V CDR1 and CDR2: LNHDA, SQIVND (reference sequence). The CDR3 is made up of 15 amino acids. DNA of the CDR3: TGTGCCAGTAGTATTAAGAGGCCCTCGTCCGGGGAGCTGTTTTTT. This gives the protein CASSIKRPSSGELFF. The complete variable domain, with remaining parts taken from reference TRBV19 and TRBJ2-2, reads DGGITQSPKYLFRKEGQNVTLSCEQNLNHDAMYWYRQDPGQGLRLIYYSQIVNDFQKGDIAEGYSVSREKKESFPLTVTSAQKNPTAFYLCASSIKRPSSGELFFGEGSRLTVL.

Many counts were recorded for this clonotype. This chain connects TRBV18 to TRBJ1-6; 7 bases map to TRBD1. The germline V gene has CDR1 KGHSH and CDR2 LQKENI. With V trimmed by 4 bases and J by 6 bases, 15 bases remained unmatched. The CDR3 runs 18 residues. CDR3 region: CASSLRPGQKFFNSPLHF. The CDR3 DNA follows: TGTGCCAGCTCACTACGTCCGGGACAGAAGTTTTTTAATTCACCCCTCCACTTT.

This clonotype was counted at least ten times. The CDR3 region is CATSRDGGSYGYTF. For the CDR3, the DNA is TGTGCCACCAGCAGAGATGGAGGGTCCTATGGCTACACCTTC. This chain connects TRBV15 to TRBJ1-2; no firm D call. Germline CDR1 is LNHNV and CDR2 is YYDKDF (reference sequence). The V end was cut by 0 bases, the J end by 4 bases, with 9 bases between. CDR3 length: 14 residues.